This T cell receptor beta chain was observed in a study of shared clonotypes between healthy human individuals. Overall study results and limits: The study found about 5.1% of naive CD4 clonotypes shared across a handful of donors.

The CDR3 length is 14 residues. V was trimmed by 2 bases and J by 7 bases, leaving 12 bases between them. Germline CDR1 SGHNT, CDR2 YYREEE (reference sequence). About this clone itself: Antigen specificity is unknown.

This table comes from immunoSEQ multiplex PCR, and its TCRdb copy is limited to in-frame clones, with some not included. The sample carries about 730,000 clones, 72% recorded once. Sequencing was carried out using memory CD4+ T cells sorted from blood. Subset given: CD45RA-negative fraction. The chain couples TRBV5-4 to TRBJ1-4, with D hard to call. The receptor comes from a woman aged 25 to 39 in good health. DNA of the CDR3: TGTGCCAGCAGCTTTGGCGGTATCGGTGAAAAACTGTTTTTT. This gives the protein CASSFGGIGEKLFF.